The TCR beta chain described here comes from a study of tumor-infiltrating lymphocytes in localized non-small cell lung cancer. The overall study: Some samples were collected after neoadjuvant chemotherapy; smokers, never-smokers and several histologies were included.

From germline, CDR1 is MNHEY and CDR2 SMNVEV (reference sequence). V lost 3 bases to trimming and J lost 8 bases, with 13 bases between them. CDR3 size: 13 residues. Clones were read by immunoSEQ multiplex PCR, and TCRdb kept only the in-frame ones, dropping some. Among 5,500 to 8,000 clones, roughly 69% were seen once, and the ten largest hold less than 8.5%. To note about this clone: Its specificity is not known.

General study points: T-cell fraction did not differ between immunotypes IM1 and IM2. Tumors had more T cell infiltration than uninvolved lung, per TCRbeta sequencing and CD3 counts.

This TCR was sampled from a human donor with non-small cell lung cancer. The sample consisted of uninvolved lung tissue not adjacent to the tumor. V usage is TRBV27 and J usage is TRBJ1-2; D is possibly TRBD1 (6 bases). The CDR3 loop reads CASSFKDSEGYTF. DNA for the CDR3: TGTGCCAGCAGTTTTAAGGACAGTGAAGGCTACACCTTC.